This T cell receptor (beta chain) was sequenced for a study of T cells in Graves' hyperthyroidism and ophthalmopathy. Study context: It was at initial diagnosis, before any treatment, that peripheral blood was collected.

TCR beta CDR3 sequences were amplified from RNA transcripts. An initial round of RT-PCR targeting the TCR CDR3 relied on the HTBI primer set. Each CDR3 protein gets one entry after TCRdb re-called the multiplex PCR reads with MiXCR. The sample records under 350,000 distinct CDR3 sequences, about 18% being singletons. With 4 bases removed from V and 3 bases from J, the gap between germline ends came to 16 bases. The CDR3 covers 16 residues. CDR1 SGHRS and CDR2 YFSETQ come from the germline V gene. The chain joins TRBV5-1 to TRBJ1-4, with a possible D match to TRBD1 (5 bases). Sequencing input: blood. The clonotype comes from a woman between 50 and 59 years old with Graves' hyperthyroidism. CDR3 nucleotide sequence: TGCGCCAGCAGCCCGGCCCCAGGGCGGGCTAATGAAAAACTGTTTTTT. This gives the protein CASSPAPGRANEKLFF. Supplemented by reference TRBV5-1 and TRBJ1-4, the full variable domain reads KAGVTQTPRYLIKTRGQQVTLSCSPISGHRSVSWYQQTPGQGLQFLFEYFSETQRNKGNFPGRFSGRQFSNSRSEMNVSTLELGDSALYLCASSPAPGRANEKLFFGSGTQLSVL.